In its sample, the clone carrying this T cell receptor beta chain is medium-sized. Antigen unknown. This entry belongs to a study of OX40 agonist ivuxolimab in advanced cancers. Study-wide points: At doses 0.1 to 3.0 mg/kg, CD4+ and CD8+ clones expanded. The mean number of expanded clones was higher in CD8+ T cells than in CD4+.

The investigators sampled blood at baseline, at cycle 4 day 1, and at cycle 7 day 1. Assay used: immunoSEQ multiplex PCR; TCRdb lists only in-frame clones, some missing. The repertoire includes under 25,000 clones, around two thirds of them detected once, and over 9.5% sits in the top ten. The CDR3 loop spans 15 amino acids. Germline CDR1 SGHNT, CDR2 YYREEE (reference sequence). V was pared by 2 bases and J by 0 bases, with 11 bases between. This specimen was CD4+ or CD8+ T cells sorted from blood, taken in a trial of the OX40 agonist ivuxolimab. The sequence was obtained from an adult with an advanced solid tumor such as melanoma, head and neck, liver or kidney cancer. The rearrangement uses TRBV5-4 and TRBJ1-1; tentatively, D is TRBD1 (5 bases). CDR3 loop: CASSFQGGLNTEAFF. In DNA, the CDR3 is TGTGCCAGCAGCTTTCAGGGTGGGTTGAACACTGAAGCTTTCTTT. The variable domain in full, completed from reference TRBV5-4 and TRBJ1-1, reads ETGVTQSPTHLIKTRGQQVTLRCSSQSGHNTVSWYQQALGQGPQFIFQYYREEENGRGNFPPRFSGLQFPNYSSELNVNALELDDSALYLCASSFQGGLNTEAFFGQGTRLTVV.